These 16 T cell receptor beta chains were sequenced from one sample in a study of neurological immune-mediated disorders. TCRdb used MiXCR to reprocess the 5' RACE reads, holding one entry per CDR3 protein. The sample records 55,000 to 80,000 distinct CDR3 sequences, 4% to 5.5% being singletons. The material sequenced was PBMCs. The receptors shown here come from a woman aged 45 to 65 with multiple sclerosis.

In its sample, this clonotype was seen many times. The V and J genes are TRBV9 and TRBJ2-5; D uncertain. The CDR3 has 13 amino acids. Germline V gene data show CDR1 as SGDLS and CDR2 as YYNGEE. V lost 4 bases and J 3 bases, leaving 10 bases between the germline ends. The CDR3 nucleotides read TGTGCCAGCAGCCGGATTCTAGAAGAGACCCAGTACTTC. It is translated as CASSRILEETQYF.

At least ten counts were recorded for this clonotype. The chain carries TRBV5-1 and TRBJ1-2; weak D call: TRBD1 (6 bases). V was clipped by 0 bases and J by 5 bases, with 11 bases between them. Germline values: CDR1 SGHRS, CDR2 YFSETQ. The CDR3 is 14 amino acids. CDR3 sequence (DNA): TGCGCCAGCAGCTTGGCTGTCAGGGGATATGGCTACACCTTC. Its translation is CASSLAVRGYGYTF.

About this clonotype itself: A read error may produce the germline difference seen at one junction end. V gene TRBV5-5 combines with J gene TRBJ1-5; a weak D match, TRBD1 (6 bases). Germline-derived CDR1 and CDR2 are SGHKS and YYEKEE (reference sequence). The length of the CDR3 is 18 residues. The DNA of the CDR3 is TGTGCCAGCAGCTTGCGCCCGCAGGGACAAGGGTTTGATCAGCCCCAGAATTTT. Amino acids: CASSLRPQGQGFDQPQNF.

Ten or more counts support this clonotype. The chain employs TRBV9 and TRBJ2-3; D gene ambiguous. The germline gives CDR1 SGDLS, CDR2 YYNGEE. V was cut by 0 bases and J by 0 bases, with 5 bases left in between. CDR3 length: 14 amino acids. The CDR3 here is CASSVARSTDTQYF. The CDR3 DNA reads TGTGCCAGCAGCGTAGCTAGGAGCACAGATACGCAGTATTTT.

The CDR3 DNA follows: TGTGCCAGCTCACCAACCTATGGGACGGGCGTATCCTATGGCTACACCTTC. Translating gives CASSPTYGTGVSYGYTF. The chain has TRBV18 and TRBJ1-2; D perhaps matches TRBD1 (5 bases). Germline CDR1 reads KGHSH; CDR2 reads LQKENI. Trimming left V 2 bases short and J 4 bases short, with 20 bases between. There are 17 residues in the CDR3.

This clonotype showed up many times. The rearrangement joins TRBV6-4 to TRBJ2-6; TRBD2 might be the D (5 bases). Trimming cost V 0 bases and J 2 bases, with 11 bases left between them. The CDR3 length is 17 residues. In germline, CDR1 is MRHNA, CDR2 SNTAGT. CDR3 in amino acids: CASSDSGGGAGANVLTF. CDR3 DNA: TGTGCCAGCAGTGACTCGGGTGGAGGTGCTGGGGCCAACGTCCTGACTTTC.

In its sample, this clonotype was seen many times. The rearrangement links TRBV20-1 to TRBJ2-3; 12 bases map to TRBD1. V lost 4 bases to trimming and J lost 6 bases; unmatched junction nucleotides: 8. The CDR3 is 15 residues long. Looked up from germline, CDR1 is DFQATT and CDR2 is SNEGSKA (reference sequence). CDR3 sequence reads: CSATWDRGHVDTQYF. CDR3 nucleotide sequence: TGCAGTGCTACCTGGGACAGGGGGCACGTTGATACGCAGTATTTT.

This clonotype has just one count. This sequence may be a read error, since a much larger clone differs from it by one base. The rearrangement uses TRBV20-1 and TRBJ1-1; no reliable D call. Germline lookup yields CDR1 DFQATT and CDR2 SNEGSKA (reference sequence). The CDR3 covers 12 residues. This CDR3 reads CGAFGPGTEAFF. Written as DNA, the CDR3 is TGCGGTGCTTTTGGACCTGGCACTGAAGCTTTCTTT.

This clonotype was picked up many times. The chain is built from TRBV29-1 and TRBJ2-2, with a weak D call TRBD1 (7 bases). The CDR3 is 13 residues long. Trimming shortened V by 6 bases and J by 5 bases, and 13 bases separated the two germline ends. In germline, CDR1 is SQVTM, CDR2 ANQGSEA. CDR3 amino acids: CSVRGQRTGELFF. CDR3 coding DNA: TGCAGCGTGCGGGGACAGCGGACCGGGGAGCTGTTTTTT.

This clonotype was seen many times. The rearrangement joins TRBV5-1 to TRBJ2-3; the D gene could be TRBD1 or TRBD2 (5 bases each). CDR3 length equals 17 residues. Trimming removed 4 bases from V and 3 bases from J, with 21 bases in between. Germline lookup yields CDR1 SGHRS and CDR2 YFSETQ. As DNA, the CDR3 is TGCGCCAGCAGCCCTGGGGGACCCTCATCGGAGACAGATACGCAGTATTTT. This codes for CASSPGGPSSETDTQYF.

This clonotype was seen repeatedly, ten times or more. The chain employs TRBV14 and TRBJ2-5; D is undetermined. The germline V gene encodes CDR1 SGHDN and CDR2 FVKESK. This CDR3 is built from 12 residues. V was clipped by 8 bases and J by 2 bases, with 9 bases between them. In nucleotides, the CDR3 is TGTGCCAGCGGGGAACAGCAAGAGACCCAGTACTTC. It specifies CASGEQQETQYF.

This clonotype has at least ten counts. The CDR3 loop reads CAIRADREDIQYF. The DNA of the CDR3 is TGTGCCATCAGAGCCGACAGGGAGGACATTCAGTACTTC. The genes are TRBV10-3 and TRBJ2-4; D is possibly TRBD1 (7 bases). The germline V gene has CDR1 ENHRY and CDR2 SYGVKD. CDR3 size: 13 residues. The V and J ends lost 6 bases and 8 bases respectively, with 14 bases between them.

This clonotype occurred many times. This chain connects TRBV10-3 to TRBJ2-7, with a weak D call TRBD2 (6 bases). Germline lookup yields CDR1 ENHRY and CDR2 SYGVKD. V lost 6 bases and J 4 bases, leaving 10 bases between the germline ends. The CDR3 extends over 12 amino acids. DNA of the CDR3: TGTGCCATCAGGGCGGAGGGTTACGAGCAGTACTTC. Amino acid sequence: CAIRAEGYEQYF.

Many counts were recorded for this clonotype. CDR3 protein: CASSPATPGASYEQYF. The CDR3 DNA follows: TGTGCCAGCAGCCCCGCCACGCCGGGGGCCTCCTACGAGCAGTACTTC. This chain uses TRBV28 with TRBJ2-7; D tentatively reads TRBD1 or TRBD2 (6 bases each). The V end was cut by 6 bases, the J end by 0 bases, with 18 bases between. CDR3 length: 16 amino acids. Germline CDR1 and CDR2: MDHEN and SYDVKM.

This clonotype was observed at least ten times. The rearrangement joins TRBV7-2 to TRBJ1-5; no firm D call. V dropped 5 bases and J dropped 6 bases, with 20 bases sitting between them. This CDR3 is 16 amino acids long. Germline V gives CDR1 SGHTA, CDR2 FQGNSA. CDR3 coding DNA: TGTGCCAGCAGCCCCCCGGGTGGGGTTTGGAGTCAGCCCCAGCATTTT. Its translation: CASSPPGGVWSQPQHF.

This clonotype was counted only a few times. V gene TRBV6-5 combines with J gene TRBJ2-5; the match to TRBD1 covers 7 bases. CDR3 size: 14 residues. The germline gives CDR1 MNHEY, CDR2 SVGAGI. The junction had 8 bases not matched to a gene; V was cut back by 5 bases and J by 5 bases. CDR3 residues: CASSHRQGGETQYF. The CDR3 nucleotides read TGTGCCAGCAGTCACAGACAGGGTGGGGAGACCCAGTACTTC.